This passage covers 29 T cell receptor beta chains from one sample sequenced in a study of cytomegalovirus exposure and HLA in healthy donors. Primers for the PCR totalled 60 Vbeta and 13 Jbeta. Data came from immunoSEQ multiplex PCR; TCRdb stores just in-frame clones and leaves some out. The sample table sets out almost 45,000 clones. The sample consisted of PBMCs. The receptors were gathered from a male donor in good health and CMV-seronegative.

CDR3 in amino acids: CASSLADGSLSYTF. The CDR3 DNA sequence: TGCGCCAGCAGCTTGGCCGATGGGAGCCTAAGCTACACCTTC. This rearrangement joins TRBV5-1 to TRBJ1-2; no firm D call. Germline V lookup: CDR1 SGHRS, CDR2 YFSETQ. This CDR3 contains 14 residues. V lost 0 bases and J lost 9, with 15 bases in between. Full variable domain (remainder filled in from reference TRBV5-1 and TRBJ1-2): KAGVTQTPRYLIKTRGQQVTLSCSPISGHRSVSWYQQTPGQGLQFLFEYFSETQRNKGNFPGRFSGRQFSNSRSEMNVSTLELGDSALYLCASSLADGSLSYTFGSGTRLTVV.

The J gene is TRBJ1-1, the V gene TRBV18; weak D call: TRBD1 (6 bases). The germline CDR1 and CDR2 sequences are KGHSH and LQKENI. This CDR3 contains 15 residues. V lost 6 bases and J 3 bases, leaving 17 bases between the germline ends. The CDR3 sequence: CASSPNRDRHTEAFF. The DNA for the CDR3 is TGTGCCAGCTCGCCGAACAGGGACCGACACACTGAAGCTTTCTTT.

The V call is TRBV5-1, the J call TRBJ2-5; 7 bases line up with TRBD2. Trimming cost V 2 bases and J 6 bases; bases outside gene matches: 7. The CDR3 totals 14 residues. Per the germline V gene, CDR1 is SGHRS and CDR2 is YFSETQ. The CDR3 nucleotides read TGCGCCAGCAGCTTTGGGGGGGATGGCCAGACCCAGTACTTC. It encodes CASSFGGDGQTQYF.

The J gene is TRBJ2-7, the V gene TRBV5-1; TRBD2 matches at 8 bases. The CDR3 sequence is 16 residues long. The V gene end was trimmed by 0 bases and the J gene end by 3 bases; junction bases not matched to a gene: 8. Germline CDR1 and CDR2: SGHRS and YFSETQ. The CDR3 loop is CASSLGYSGTNYEQYF. Here the CDR3 DNA reads TGCGCCAGCAGCTTGGGTTATAGCGGGACCAACTACGAGCAGTACTTC.

The V gene is TRBV7-6, the J gene TRBJ2-7, with TRBD2 as a possible D gene (6 bases). The CDR3 consists of 16 residues. Between the trimmed V and J ends, which lost 2 bases and 2 bases, there was a span of 16 bases. Per germline, CDR1 SGHVS and CDR2 FNYEAQ. The CDR3 protein is CASSLNAWRGTYEQYF. CDR3 coding DNA: TGTGCCAGCAGCTTAAATGCTTGGCGGGGCACCTACGAGCAGTACTTC.

CDR3 sequence: CSVSGGVTLDPYGYTF. The DNA for the CDR3 is TGCAGCGTTTCCGGGGGGGTAACCCTTGACCCCTATGGCTACACCTTC. This rearrangement joins TRBV29-1 to TRBJ1-2; D may be TRBD1 (5 bases). The CDR3 extends over 16 amino acids. V lost 5 bases and J 4 bases, leaving 23 bases between the germline ends. Germline assignment: CDR1 SQVTM and CDR2 ANQGSEA.

The genes are TRBV12-5 and TRBJ1-2; 7 nucleotides line up with TRBD1. CDR1 LGHNT and CDR2 FRNRAP come from the germline V gene. J gave up 6 bases and V 2 bases, and 9 bases lay outside the gene matches. The length of the CDR3 is 15 residues. CDR3 residues: CASGLQMGQSDGYTF. The CDR3 nucleotides read TGTGCTAGTGGTTTGCAAATGGGACAGTCGGATGGCTACACCTTC.

This chain joins TRBV13 and TRBJ1-6, with D uncertain. Germline V gene sequence: CDR1 PRHDT, CDR2 FYEKMQ (reference sequence). This CDR3 has 15 amino acids. V was trimmed by 3 bases and J by 0 bases, leaving 6 bases between them. The CDR3 coding sequence is TGTGCCAGCAGCTTGGGGAGCTCCTATAATTCACCCCTCCACTTT. This gives the protein CASSLGSSYNSPLHF.

The chain recombines TRBV11-2 with TRBJ2-1; D might be TRBD2 (6 bases). Germline CDR1 SGHAT, CDR2 FQNNGV. The CDR3 is 17 residues long. V lost 1 base and J lost 6, with 19 bases in between. The CDR3: CASSLGRWDFPSNEQFF. As DNA, the CDR3 is TGTGCCAGCAGCTTAGGTCGTTGGGACTTTCCATCCAATGAGCAGTTCTTC.

The gene calls are TRBV2 and TRBJ2-3; D might be TRBD2 (6 bases). Germline lookup yields CDR1 SNHLY and CDR2 FYNNEI. CDR3 length equals 15 residues. Trimming removed 0 bases from V and 3 bases from J, with 10 bases in between. CDR3: CASSEARDLTDTQYF. The DNA of the CDR3 is TGTGCCAGCAGTGAAGCCAGGGACTTAACAGATACGCAGTATTTT.

The rearrangement uses TRBV7-2 and TRBJ2-1; D is uncertain. This CDR3 comprises 14 residues. Trimming removed 2 bases at V and 0 bases at J, with 5 bases between. From germline, CDR1 is SGHTA and CDR2 FQGNSA. As DNA, the CDR3 is TGTGCCAGCAGCTTAACAAGCTCCTACAATGAGCAGTTCTTC. Translated: CASSLTSSYNEQFF.

The chain carries TRBV2 and TRBJ2-3, with 7 positions matching TRBD1. The V gene's germline CDR1 is SNHLY and CDR2 FYNNEI. Germline trimming cut 7 bases from V and 3 bases from J; bases unmatched to any gene: 7. The CDR3 has 14 residues. The CDR3 loop reads CASKTPQGTDTQYF. CDR3 bases: TGTGCCAGCAAGACCCCACAGGGGACAGATACGCAGTATTTT.

This chain uses TRBV21-1 with TRBJ2-7; TRBD1 is the table's D call, not checked against the DNA. TRBV21-1 is noted as a pseudogene. The CDR3 length is 15 residues. CDR3 nucleotide sequence: TGTGCCAGCAGCAACAAGGGGCCCCCCTCCTACGAGCAGTACTTC. Encoded protein: CASSNKGPPSYEQYF.

The chain carries TRBV28 and TRBJ2-1; no firm D call. Trimming stripped 7 bases from V and 6 bases from J, with 19 bases between. The CDR3 is 15 amino acids. The germline gives CDR1 MDHEN, CDR2 SYDVKM. CDR3 coding DNA: TGTGCCAGCACCAAAACTTTACTCCGTCGCAATGAGCAGTTCTTC. It translates to CASTKTLLRRNEQFF. The full variable domain, its missing parts supplied by reference TRBV28 and TRBJ2-1, is DVKVTQSSRYLVKRTGEKVFLECVQDMDHENMFWYRQDPGLGLRLIYFSYDVKMKEKGDIPEGYSVSREKKERFSLILESASTNQTSMYLCASTKTLLRRNEQFFGPGTRLTVL.

The V and J genes are TRBV11-2 and TRBJ2-5, with 10 bases matching TRBD1. CDR1 SGHAT and CDR2 FQNNGV come from the germline V gene. This CDR3 spans 15 amino acids. The V segment lost 5 bases and the J segment 1 base; nucleotides outside the gene matches: 4. This CDR3 reads CASSVGTGAQETQYF. In DNA, the CDR3 is TGTGCCAGCAGCGTCGGGACAGGGGCCCAAGAGACCCAGTACTTC.

V gene TRBV7-7 combines with J gene TRBJ1-4; 9 nucleotides agree with TRBD1. CDR1 is SSHAT, CDR2 FNYEAQ, per germline (reference sequence). J was trimmed by 0 bases and V by 6 bases; bases with no gene match: 8. The CDR3 is 17 residues long. The CDR3 nucleotides are TGTGCCAGCAGTAACAGGGGGCGTCGGACAACTAATGAAAAACTGTTTTTT. This sequence encodes CASSNRGRRTTNEKLFF.

V and J are TRBV7-2 and TRBJ1-5, with a weak D call TRBD1 (5 bases). Per germline, CDR1 SGHTA and CDR2 FQGNSA. Trimming left V 5 bases short and J 6 bases short, with 20 bases between. The CDR3 length is 16 residues. In DNA, the CDR3 is TGTGCCAGCAGCCCCGGGGCGGGGATCATGACTCAGCCCCAGCATTTT. As protein: CASSPGAGIMTQPQHF. The whole variable domain, remainder taken from reference TRBV7-2 and TRBJ1-5, is GAGVSQSPSNKVTEKGKDVELRCDPISGHTALYWYRQSLGQGLEFLIYFQGNSAPDKSGLPSDRFSAERTGGSVSTLTIQRTQQEDSAVYLCASSPGAGIMTQPQHFGDGTRLSIL.

The chain joins TRBV29-1 to TRBJ1-5; a possible D gene is TRBD1 (6 bases). The CDR3 spans 14 residues. In germline, CDR1 is SQVTM, CDR2 ANQGSEA. The V end was cut by 7 bases, the J end by 0 bases, with 13 bases between. The CDR3 region is CSAADSGSNQPQHF. As DNA, the CDR3 is TGCAGCGCTGCGGACAGCGGTAGCAATCAGCCCCAGCATTTT. Full variable domain (outside the CDR3, taken from reference TRBV29-1 and TRBJ1-5): SAVISQKPSRDICQRGTSLTIQCQVDSQVTMMFWYRQQPGQSLTLIATANQGSEATYESGFVIDKFPISRPNLTFSTLTVSNMSPEDSSIYLCSAADSGSNQPQHFGDGTRLSIL.

Of note for this clone: The junction differs from germline at one of its ends, possibly a read error. The gene calls are TRBV2 and TRBJ1-1; a possible D gene is TRBD1 (5 bases). Germline V CDR1 and CDR2: SNHLY, FYNNEI. The CDR3 consists of 15 residues. The CDR3 nucleotides are TGTGCCGGCAGTGACCCTGCGGGGGAAGACACTGAAGCTTTCTTT. Its translation: CAGSDPAGEDTEAFF.

The rearrangement joins TRBV4-2 to TRBJ2-1; 10 nucleotides agree with TRBD2. Germline V gene lookup returns CDR1 LGHNA and CDR2 YNFKEQ. The length of the CDR3 is 15 residues. V lost 4 bases, J lost 5 bases, and 5 bases stayed unmatched. The CDR3 reads CASSRGTSADNEQFF. CDR3 DNA: TGTGCCAGCAGCCGGGGGACTAGCGCAGACAATGAGCAGTTCTTC.

This chain connects TRBV12-5 to TRBJ2-1; 11 bases are shared with TRBD2. The CDR3 runs to 18 residues. The junction had 7 bases not matched to a gene; V was cut back by 3 bases and J by 0 bases. In germline, CDR1 is LGHNT, CDR2 FRNRAP. This CDR3 reads CASGLGTSGVSSYNEQFF. The CDR3 nucleotides are TGTGCTAGTGGTTTAGGGACTAGCGGAGTGAGCTCCTACAATGAGCAGTTCTTC. Together with reference TRBV12-5 and TRBJ2-1, the CDR3 gives the full variable domain: DARVTQTPRHKVTEMGQEVTMRCQPILGHNTVFWYRQTMMQGLELLAYFRNRAPLDDSGMPKDRFSAEMPDATLATLKIQPSEPRDSAVYFCASGLGTSGVSSYNEQFFGPGTRLTVL.

J is TRBJ1-2 and V is TRBV29-1; the match to TRBD1 covers 8 bases. Germline lookup yields CDR1 SQVTM and CDR2 ANQGSEA. The CDR3 extends over 16 amino acids. V lost 2 bases and J lost 3; bases outside the gene matches: 11. The chain's CDR3 is CSVETGQGKGYYGYTF. The CDR3 nucleotides are TGCAGCGTTGAAACCGGACAGGGCAAGGGCTACTATGGCTACACCTTC. The whole variable domain, remainder taken from reference TRBV29-1 and TRBJ1-2, is SAVISQKPSRDICQRGTSLTIQCQVDSQVTMMFWYRQQPGQSLTLIATANQGSEATYESGFVIDKFPISRPNLTFSTLTVSNMSPEDSSIYLCSVETGQGKGYYGYTFGSGTRLTVV.

The genes are TRBV4-2 and TRBJ1-2; TRBD1 aligns across 7 bases. CDR3 length: 16 amino acids. The trim removed 1 base at V and 5 bases at J, leaving 10 bases unmatched. Per germline, CDR1 LGHNA and CDR2 YNFKEQ. The CDR3 DNA reads as TGTGCCAGCAGCCAAGGGAGAGGGGGCAAAGGGTATGGCTACACCTTC. Encoded protein: CASSQGRGGKGYGYTF.

The chain recombines TRBV7-2 with TRBJ2-5, with D possibly matching TRBD2 (5 bases). The DNA end favors TRBJ2-7, so the J call may be wrong. This CDR3 comprises 14 residues. Germline lookup yields CDR1 SGHTA and CDR2 FQGNSA. The CDR3 sequence: CASSLGGISYEQYF. The DNA for the CDR3 is TGTGCCAGCAGCTTAGGAGGGATCTCCTACGAGCAGTACTTC.

The genes are TRBV28 and TRBJ1-2; D remains unclear. The CDR3 has 16 residues. CDR1 and CDR2 (germline): MDHEN, SYDVKM. Trimming pared 3 bases from V and 4 bases from J, leaving 18 bases between. The CDR3 reads CASSLSLDGLGYGYTF. In DNA, the CDR3 is TGTGCCAGCAGTTTGAGTCTAGACGGCCTTGGCTATGGCTACACCTTC.

The chain couples TRBV15 to TRBJ2-7; 7 bases align to TRBD1. The CDR3 is 15 residues long. V shed 1 base and J 6 bases; nucleotides not matched to a gene: 9. The germline V gene encodes CDR1 LNHNV and CDR2 YYDKDF (reference sequence). The DNA for the CDR3 is TGTGCCACCAGCAGAGTCACGACAGGGTATGGCGAGCAGTACTTC. Protein product: CATSRVTTGYGEQYF.

The chain employs TRBV7-8 and TRBJ2-2; D remains unclear. The CDR3 length is 14 residues. CDR1 is SGHVS, CDR2 FQNEAQ, per germline. The V and J ends lost 0 bases and 1 base respectively, with 3 bases between them. The CDR3 reads CASSLARNTGELFF. As DNA, the CDR3 is TGTGCCAGCAGCTTAGCGCGGAACACCGGGGAGCTGTTTTTT.

V is TRBV5-8 and J is TRBJ2-5; TRBD1 aligns across 8 bases. CDR3 length equals 14 residues. After removal of 4 bases from V and 2 bases from J, the junction contained 4 bases not matched to a gene. Per germline, CDR1 SGHTS and CDR2 YDEGEE. The CDR3 DNA sequence: TGTGCCAGCAGCGCCGGGACAGGACAAGAGACCCAGTACTTC. Translated, it gives CASSAGTGQETQYF.

The rearrangement uses TRBV7-2 and TRBJ2-5; D ambiguous. Trimming took off 3 bases at V and 5 bases at J, with 10 bases between the two ends. The CDR3 extends over 13 amino acids. The germline gives CDR1 SGHTA, CDR2 FQGNSA. Written as DNA, the CDR3 is TGTGCCAGCAGCTTTACATCGTTGGAGACCCAGTACTTC. Protein: CASSFTSLETQYF.